A selection of T cell receptor beta chains follows, all from one sample in a study of breast tumors, draining lymph nodes, adjacent tissues. Each CDR3 protein gets one entry after TCRdb re-called the multiplex PCR reads with MiXCR. The data show roughly 130,000 distinct CDR3 sequences, around 20% seen once. The specimen sequenced was axillary lymph node tissue. Receptor source: a female donor with breast cancer. Some clones in this sample may be carry-over from other donors' samples. Both conserved end residues are part of each CDR3. Each record gives: J gene, D gene, V gene, clone size, CDR3 protein, CDR3 DNA. A D gene is named only where the DNA matches it firmly. Expanded clones are given a class, and other clones once, few, many or no size at all.

TRBJ1-3 NA TRBV6-2/TRBV6-3 many CASTSSPAGNTIYF TGTGCCAGCACGTCCTCGCCCGCTGGAAACACCATATATTTT
TRBJ2-5 TRBD2 TRBV11-2 many CASSFKLGLALQETQYF TGTGCCAGCAGCTTCAAGTTGGGACTAGCATTACAAGAGACCCAGTACTTC
TRBJ2-1 TRBD2 TRBV11-3 many CASSPRGLAGNNEQFF TGTGCCAGCAGCCCTAGGGGACTAGCGGGAAACAATGAGCAGTTCTTC
TRBJ2-1 NA TRBV2 many CASSEAEYNEQFF TGTGCCAGCAGTGAGGCGGAATACAATGAGCAGTTCTTC
TRBJ1-2 NA TRBV20-1 many CSAGVGGYGYTF TGCAGTGCTGGCGTGGGGGGCTATGGCTACACCTTC
TRBJ2-1 NA TRBV12-3/TRBV12-4 NA CASSLVRTGCNEQFF TGTGCCAGCAGTTTAGTTAGGACTGGCTGCAATGAGCAGTTCTTC
TRBJ2-7 NA TRBV12-3/TRBV12-4 many CASSLGLAVLYEQYF TGTGCCAGCAGTTTAGGGTTAGCGGTTCTCTACGAGCAGTACTTC
TRBJ2-5 TRBD2 TRBV7-6 many CASSLVVSSGRETQYF TGTGCCAGCAGCTTAGTGGTATCGAGCGGGAGAGAGACCCAGTACTTC
TRBJ1-2 NA TRBV19 many CATQTELYGYTF TGTGCCACCCAGACAGAGCTCTATGGCTACACCTTC
TRBJ2-7 NA TRBV20-1 many CSARGRRAGEQYF TGCAGTGCTAGAGGGCGCAGGGCTGGCGAGCAGTACTTC
TRBJ1-3 NA TRBV6-6 many CASSGLGSDSGNTIYF TGTGCCAGCAGTGGCCTGGGGTCGGACTCTGGAAACACCATATATTTT
TRBJ2-3 NA TRBV29-1 many CSVEDFRGSDTQYF TGCAGCGTTGAAGATTTCCGGGGCTCAGATACGCAGTATTTT
TRBJ2-3 NA TRBV7-2 many CASSLESGRAGDTQYF TGTGCCAGCAGCTTAGAGTCTGGTAGGGCCGGGGATACGCAGTATTTT
TRBJ1-4 NA TRBV20-1 many CSARHPTNEKLFF TGCAGTGCTAGACACCCAACTAATGAAAAACTGTTTTTT
TRBJ2-1 TRBD2 TRBV20-1 many CSAREQREYNEQFF TGCAGTGCTAGAGAGCAGCGGGAGTACAATGAGCAGTTCTTC
TRBJ2-7 NA TRBV7-6 many CASSLDVRGIEQYF TGTGCCAGCAGCTTAGATGTCAGAGGGATCGAGCAGTACTTC
TRBJ2-7 NA TRBV7-9 NA CASSLPNGEGSSYEQYF TGTGCCAGCAGCTTACCTAATGGAGAGGGGAGCTCCTACGAGCAGTACTTC
TRBJ2-5 TRBD1 TRBV29-1 many CSVVTFGTGVLETQYF TGCAGCGTTGTTACGTTCGGGACAGGGGTATTGGAGACCCAGTACTTC
TRBJ2-3 TRBD2 TRBV15 many CATSRGLAGEDTQYF TGTGCCACCAGCAGGGGACTAGCGGGAGAAGATACGCAGTATTTT
TRBJ1-5 TRBD1 TRBV5-8 NA CASSLGTGGYQPQHF TGTGCCAGCAGCTTAGGGACAGGGGGCTATCAGCCCCAGCATTTT
TRBJ1-3 NA TRBV2 many CASSEGSGHTIYF TGTGCCAGCAGTGAGGGCTCTGGGCACACCATATATTTT
TRBJ1-4 TRBD1 TRBV6-5 NA CASRDRGSSNEKLFF TGTGCCAGCCGGGACAGGGGATCTTCTAATGAAAAACTGTTTTTT
TRBJ1-2 TRBD1 TRBV5-4 many CASSWGGTGADSYGYTF TGTGCCAGCAGCTGGGGAGGGACAGGGGCTGACAGCTATGGCTACACCTTC
TRBJ2-5 TRBD2 TRBV29-1 many CSVAGLAGTQETQYF TGCAGCGTAGCTGGACTAGCGGGGACCCAAGAGACCCAGTACTTC
TRBJ2-7 TRBD2 TRBV20-1 many CSAGLAGGYEQYF TGCAGTGCGGGACTAGCGGGAGGGTACGAGCAGTACTTC
TRBJ2-1 NA TRBV20-1 many CSARDGQGGNEQFF TGCAGTGCTAGAGATGGCCAGGGTGGAAATGAGCAGTTCTTC
TRBJ2-6 NA TRBV5-1 NA CASSLSGANVLAF TGCGCCAGCAGCCTCTCTGGGGCCAACGTCCTGGCTTTC
TRBJ2-5 TRBD2 TRBV9 many CASSVWGGDQETQYF TGTGCCAGCAGCGTATGGGGAGGGGACCAAGAGACCCAGTACTTC
TRBJ2-2 NA TRBV7-9 NA CAGSLCGQDRGAVF TGTGCCGGCAGCTTGTGCGGCCAGGACCGGGGAGCTGTTTTT
TRBJ1-5 TRBD1 TRBV19 NA CASSTKGQGLSAQHF TGTGCCAGTAGTACTAAGGGACAGGGACTATCAGCCCAGCATTTT
TRBJ2-3 TRBD2 TRBV4-1 many CASSRAGSTDTQYF TGCGCCAGCAGCCGAGCGGGGTCCACAGATACGCAGTATTTT
TRBJ2-1 TRBD2 TRBV5-1 many CASSFLRGGENNEQFF TGCGCCAGCAGCTTCTTACGCGGGGGGGAAAACAATGAGCAGTTCTTC
TRBJ2-6 NA TRBV11-3 few CASSLALSGANVLTF TGTGCCAGCAGCTTAGCTCTCTCTGGGGCCAACGTCCTGACTTTC
TRBJ2-1 NA TRBV7-8 NA CASSLVSAGSSYNEQFF TGTGCCAGCAGCTTAGTGTCGGCGGGGAGCTCCTACAATGAGCAGTTCTTC
TRBJ2-2 NA TRBV29-1 NA CSVSVMGDAGELFF TGCAGCGTTTCGGTCATGGGGGACGCCGGGGAGCTGTTTTTT
TRBJ2-3 NA TRBV12-3/TRBV12-4 NA CASRSDRDRGTDTQYF TGTGCCAGCAGATCCGACCGGGACCGCGGCACAGATACGCAGTATTTT
TRBJ2-1 NA TRBV10-1 many CASSENVGNNEQFF TGCGCCAGCAGTGAGAATGTCGGGAACAATGAGCAGTTCTTC
TRBJ2-7 NA TRBV28 many CASRTGQPYEQYF TGTGCCAGCAGAACCGGACAGCCCTACGAGCAGTACTTC
TRBJ2-3 NA TRBV11-3 few CASSPEAGTDTQYF TGTGCCAGCAGCCCTGAAGCGGGCACAGATACGCAGTATTTT
TRBJ2-7 NA TRBV7-8 many CASSLIGAPTYEQYF TGTGCCAGCAGCTTGATCGGGGCTCCGACCTACGAGCAGTACTTC
TRBJ2-1 NA TRBV20-1 NA CSAPPGLGIYGQFF TGCAGTGCTCCCCCGGGGCTAGGCATCTATGGGCAGTTCTTC
TRBJ2-5 NA TRBV12-5 many CASGLVPGTGSWKETQYF TGTGCTAGTGGTTTGGTTCCTGGAACAGGGAGTTGGAAAGAGACCCAGTACTTC
TRBJ1-5 TRBD1 TRBV28 NA CASSLNRGSYQPQHF TGTGCCAGCAGTTTAAACAGGGGTAGCTATCAGCCCCAGCATTTT
TRBJ1-6 TRBD1 TRBV4-1 many CASSQDPDRGNPPLHF TGCGCCAGCAGCCAAGATCCGGACAGGGGGAATCCACCCCTCCACTTT
TRBJ2-7 NA TRBV20-1 few CSAFAGTSAYEQYF TGCAGTGCTTTCGCCGGGACATCGGCCTACGAGCAGTACTTC
TRBJ2-1 TRBD2 TRBV15 many CATSRGLANIYNEQFF TGTGCCACCAGCAGAGGACTAGCTAACATCTACAATGAGCAGTTCTTC
TRBJ1-5 NA TRBV18 NA CASSSAGTLNQPQHF TGTGCCAGCTCATCCGCCGGGACATTAAATCAGCCCCAGCATTTT
TRBJ2-5 NA TRBV28 NA CASSSQVGLQETQYF TGTGCCAGCAGTTCCCAGGTCGGACTCCAAGAGACCCAGTACTTC
TRBJ1-5 NA TRBV3-1 many CASSQDHSDQPQHF TGTGCCAGCAGCCAAGATCACTCTGATCAGCCCCAGCATTTT
TRBJ1-5 NA TRBV4-2 many CASSQGQSHNQPQHF TGTGCCAGCAGCCAAGGACAGTCCCACAATCAGCCCCAGCATTTT
TRBJ1-2 NA TRBV10-2 many CASSESGPLYGYTF TGCGCCAGCAGTGAGTCCGGGCCCCTATATGGCTACACCTTC
TRBJ1-3 NA TRBV5-7 many CASSLSFPIDGYSGNTIYF TGTGCCAGCAGCTTGAGTTTTCCCATTGACGGTTACTCTGGAAACACCATATATTTT